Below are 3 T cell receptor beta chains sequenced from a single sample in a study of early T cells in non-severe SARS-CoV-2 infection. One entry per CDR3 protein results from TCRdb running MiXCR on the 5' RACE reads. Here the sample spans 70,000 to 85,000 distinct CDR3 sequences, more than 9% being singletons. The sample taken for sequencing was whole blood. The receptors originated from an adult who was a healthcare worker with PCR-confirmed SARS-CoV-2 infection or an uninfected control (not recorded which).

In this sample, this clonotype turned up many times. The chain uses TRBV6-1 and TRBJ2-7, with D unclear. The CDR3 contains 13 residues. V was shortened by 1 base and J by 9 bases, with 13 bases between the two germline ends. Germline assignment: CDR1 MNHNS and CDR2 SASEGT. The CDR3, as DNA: TGTGCCAGCAGTGAAGGCATTGGCGATGGGCAGTACTTC. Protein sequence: CASSEGIGDGQYF.

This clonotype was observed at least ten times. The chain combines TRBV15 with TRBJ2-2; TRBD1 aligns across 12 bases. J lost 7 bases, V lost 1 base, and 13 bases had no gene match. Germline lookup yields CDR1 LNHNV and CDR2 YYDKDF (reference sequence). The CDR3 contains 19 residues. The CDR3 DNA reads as TGTGCCACCAGCAGAGTCCGGGACAGGGGGCTTCTGTTTGGCGGGGAGCTGTTTTTT. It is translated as CATSRVRDRGLLFGGELFF.

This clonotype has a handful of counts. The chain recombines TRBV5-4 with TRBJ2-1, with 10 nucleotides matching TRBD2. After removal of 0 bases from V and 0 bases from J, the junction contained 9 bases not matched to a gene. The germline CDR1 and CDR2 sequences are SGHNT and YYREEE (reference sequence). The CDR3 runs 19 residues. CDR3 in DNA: TGTGCCAGCAGCTTGGAGCCTAGCGGGAGCCCCCGCTCCTACAATGAGCAGTTCTTC. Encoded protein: CASSLEPSGSPRSYNEQFF.